This TCR beta chain was sequenced in a study of regulatory and conventional T cells in RAG deficiency. The sorted conventional CD4+ T cells were CD25-low and CD127-high, with genomic DNA sequenced. The V gene end was trimmed by 6 bases and the J gene end by 4 bases; junction bases not matched to a gene: 10. The CDR3 runs to 15 residues. CDR1 is SNHLY and CDR2 is FYNNEI in the germline V gene. Method: immunoSEQ multiplex PCR; TCRdb's copy keeps in-frame clones and lacks some. The sample lists about 30,000 clones, more than 90% occurring once. These sequences were also reported in another study, on regulatory T cells. From that paper: Primers: 52 TRBV forward and 13 TRBJ reverse.

The clonotype was recovered from a human donor in good health. The sequencing sample was made of CD25- CD4+ T cells sorted from blood. The V and J genes are TRBV2 and TRBJ1-2; TRBD1 matches 8 bases. This CDR3 reads CASRETGGILYGYTF. Written as DNA, the CDR3 is TGTGCCAGCAGGGAAACAGGGGGGATCCTCTATGGCTACACCTTC.